The 23 T cell receptor beta chains given below trace back to one sample, sequenced in a study of T cell repertoires in cytomegalovirus infection. The antigens for these receptors are not known. TCRdb re-derived calls from the reads in MiXCR, one entry per CDR3 protein. The data hold about half a million distinct CDR3 sequences, with 33% observed a single time. The specimen was cultured PBMCs, collected from culture after CMV antigen stimulation. These receptors were taken from a human donor in good health (CMV status not recorded). Some clones in this sample may be carry-over from other donors' samples.

The genes are TRBV4-3 and TRBJ1-1; perhaps TRBD1 as D (6 bases). Per germline, CDR1 LGHNA and CDR2 YSLEER. This CDR3 spans 13 amino acids. V was shortened by 1 base and J by 9 bases, with 12 bases between the two germline ends. The CDR3, as DNA: TGCGCCAGCAGCCAAGGGACAGAACTTAAAGCTTTCTTT. Translated: CASSQGTELKAFF.

V gene TRBV27 combines with J gene TRBJ2-7; TRBD1 matches at 8 bases. Germline V gene data show CDR1 as MNHEY and CDR2 as SMNVEV (reference sequence). After removal of 5 bases from V and 7 bases from J, the junction contained 13 bases not matched to a gene. The CDR3 is made up of 15 amino acids. CDR3 coding DNA: TGTGCCAGCAGTCACGACAGGGGTCCCCATTGGGAGCAGTACTTC. Protein product: CASSHDRGPHWEQYF.

This clonotype has just one count. The V and J genes are TRBV14 and TRBJ2-7; the D gene is possibly TRBD2 (6 bases). CDR3 length: 15 amino acids. V was pared by 0 bases and J by 2 bases, with 11 bases between. The germline V gene encodes CDR1 SGHDN and CDR2 FVKESK. The CDR3 region has the DNA TGTGCCAGCAGCCAAGATCGGGGGTTGACCTACGAGCAGTACTTC. It encodes CASSQDRGLTYEQYF.

The V call is TRBV7-6, the J call TRBJ2-1; 8 bases align to TRBD2. CDR3 length equals 14 residues. Per the germline V gene, CDR1 is SGHVS and CDR2 is FNYEAQ. Trimming cost V 0 bases and J 6 bases; bases outside gene matches: 1. The CDR3: CASSLATSGNEQFF. The CDR3 bases are TGTGCCAGCAGCTTAGCCACTAGCGGCAATGAGCAGTTCTTC.

This clonotype has just a few counts. This sequence joins TRBV19 and TRBJ2-7, with 10 bases matching TRBD1. This CDR3 has 16 amino acids. The V segment lost 5 bases and the J segment 0 bases; nucleotides outside the gene matches: 7. Germline V gene sequence: CDR1 LNHDA, CDR2 SQIVND (reference sequence). The CDR3 reads CASSRGQGVLSYEQYF. Written as DNA, the CDR3 is TGTGCCAGTAGTCGTGGACAGGGGGTCCTCTCCTACGAGCAGTACTTC.

This clonotype appeared a few times. The chain links TRBV6-1 to TRBJ2-1; 8 nucleotides match TRBD1. Trimming cost V 4 bases and J 0 bases; bases outside gene matches: 2. This CDR3 spans 15 amino acids. Germline V lookup: CDR1 MNHNS, CDR2 SASEGT. Here the CDR3 DNA reads TGTGCCAGCAGTGTGACAGGGGACTCCTACAATGAGCAGTTCTTC. This gives the protein CASSVTGDSYNEQFF.

The J gene is TRBJ2-2, the V gene TRBV11-3; D perhaps matches TRBD2 (5 bases). CDR3 length: 14 amino acids. Germline values: CDR1 SGHNT, CDR2 YENEEA. The V gene lost 5 bases and the J gene lost 2 bases, with 9 bases spanning the gap. CDR3 region: CASSAGENTGELFF. Written as DNA, the CDR3 is TGTGCCAGCAGCGCCGGGGAAAACACCGGGGAGCTGTTTTTT.

The chain combines TRBV18 with TRBJ2-7, with D maybe TRBD2 (6 bases). Trimming left V 4 bases short and J 1 base short, with 11 bases between. CDR3 size: 14 residues. CDR1 and CDR2 (germline): KGHSH, LQKENI. This chain's CDR3 is CASSHTGRSYEQYF. CDR3 in DNA: TGTGCCAGCTCACACACGGGGAGGTCCTACGAGCAGTACTTC.

V and J are TRBV12-5 and TRBJ2-4; 9 bases line up with TRBD1. Germline CDR1 and CDR2: LGHNT and FRNRAP. This CDR3 comprises 21 residues. The junction had 18 bases not matched to a gene; V was cut back by 2 bases and J by 1 base. The CDR3, as DNA: TGTGCTAGTGGTTTGACCCCCGGGACAGGGAGGTCTGACTACGCCAAAAACATTCAGTACTTC. Encoded protein: CASGLTPGTGRSDYAKNIQYF.

This chain uses TRBV29-1 with TRBJ2-7; D unclear. Germline lookup yields CDR1 SQVTM and CDR2 ANQGSEA. The V gene lost 0 bases and the J gene lost 1 base, with 10 bases spanning the gap. This CDR3 is 14 amino acids long. The CDR3 region is CSVEDLGRSYEQYF. CDR3 sequence (DNA): TGCAGCGTTGAAGATTTAGGACGGTCCTACGAGCAGTACTTC.

The chain joins TRBV12-3 or TRBV12-4 to TRBJ1-2; the match to TRBD1 covers 9 bases. V trimming: 6 bases; J trimming: 9 bases; junction bases outside the gene matches: 5. This CDR3 has 12 amino acids. CDR3 bases: TGTGCCAGCAGCCCAGGACAGGGGAGCTACACCTTC. Protein: CASSPGQGSYTF.

This clonotype was detected a few times. The chain recombines TRBV6-2 or TRBV6-3 with TRBJ1-4, with 7 positions matching TRBD1. CDR1 and CDR2 (germline): MNHEY, SVGEGT. The trim removed 5 bases at V and 7 bases at J, leaving 10 bases unmatched. CDR3 length equals 15 residues. DNA of the CDR3: TGTGCCAGCAGTATCGACAGGGCAGGGACTGAAAAACTGTTTTTT. Protein sequence: CASSIDRAGTEKLFF.

This clonotype was detected only a few times. This chain connects TRBV7-2 to TRBJ1-2, with 8 positions matching TRBD1. Unmatched junction bases numbered 12, after V lost 5 bases and J lost 7 bases. The CDR3 totals 15 residues. Germline V gene data show CDR1 as SGHTA and CDR2 as FQGNSA. This chain's CDR3 is CASSPHQDRVAGYTF. For the CDR3, the DNA is TGTGCCAGCAGCCCCCACCAGGACAGGGTGGCTGGCTACACCTTC.

This clonotype came up many times. The CDR3 nucleotides are TGTGCCAGCAGCTCGGCTCTTGACAGTTACAATGAGCAGTTCTTC. Translation gives CASSSALDSYNEQFF. The chain recombines TRBV7-6 with TRBJ2-1; TRBD1 might be the D (5 bases). The CDR3 extends over 15 amino acids. The germline V gene has CDR1 SGHVS and CDR2 FNYEAQ. Trimming took off 4 bases at V and 4 bases at J, with 14 bases between the two ends.

The V call is TRBV6-2 or TRBV6-3, the J call TRBJ1-2, with a possible D match to TRBD1 (6 bases). The CDR3 is made up of 13 amino acids. The germline V gene encodes CDR1 MNHEY and CDR2 SVGEGT. V was pared by 5 bases and J by 0 bases, with 7 bases between. The CDR3, as DNA: TGTGCCAGCAGTGGGACAACTAACTATGGCTACACCTTC. Protein sequence: CASSGTTNYGYTF.

V is TRBV28 and J is TRBJ1-2; tentatively, D is TRBD1 (6 bases). This CDR3 is built from 16 residues. Germline loops: CDR1 MDHEN, CDR2 SYDVKM. Trimming shortened V by 2 bases and J by 0 bases, and 13 bases separated the two germline ends. CDR3 residues: CASSLAAGEANYGYTF. The CDR3 nucleotides read TGTGCCAGCAGTTTAGCGGCAGGGGAAGCTAACTATGGCTACACCTTC.

There are a few counts of this clonotype. The rearrangement uses TRBV6-2 or TRBV6-3 and TRBJ2-1; D remains unclear. The CDR3 extends over 13 amino acids. Germline CDR1 reads MNHEY; CDR2 reads SVGEGT. V was shortened by 6 bases and J by 6 bases, with 12 bases between the two germline ends. The CDR3, as DNA: TGTGCCAGCAGGCTCCGAGACGGCAATGAGCAGTTCTTC. Protein product: CASRLRDGNEQFF.

The gene calls are TRBV6-5 and TRBJ2-5, with D possibly being TRBD2 (6 bases). Trimming removed 6 bases from V and 2 bases from J, with 10 bases in between. Germline-derived CDR1 and CDR2 are MNHEY and SVGAGI. This CDR3 region has 13 residues. CDR3 DNA: TGTGCCAGCAGGGGACTTTTACAAGAGACCCAGTACTTC. Its translation is CASRGLLQETQYF.

In its sample, this clonotype was seen many times. The chain uses TRBV7-2 and TRBJ2-7, with D hard to call. CDR1 and CDR2 from the germline V gene are SGHTA and FQGNSA. The CDR3 has 14 residues. Trimming pared 6 bases from V and 6 bases from J, leaving 18 bases between. Written as DNA, the CDR3 is TGTGCCAGCAGTCGACCCCTAGAGTCGAGCGAGCAGTACTTC. Translation: CASSRPLESSEQYF.

In this sample, this clonotype turned up a few times. CDR3 nucleotide sequence: TGTGCCAGCAGTGAATGGCCAGGCCAAGAGACCCAGTACTTC. This codes for CASSEWPGQETQYF. The rearrangement links TRBV6-1 to TRBJ2-5; D remains ambiguous. The CDR3 runs 14 residues. Trimming removed 2 bases from V and 1 base from J, with 8 bases in between. Germline V gene data show CDR1 as MNHNS and CDR2 as SASEGT.

The J gene is TRBJ1-1, the V gene TRBV12-5; 10 bases line up with TRBD1. The V gene end was trimmed by 6 bases and the J gene end by 5 bases; junction bases not matched to a gene: 6. The germline CDR1 and CDR2 sequences are LGHNT and FRNRAP. CDR3 length: 14 residues. The CDR3 reads CASGDRDRGTEAFF. In DNA, the CDR3 is TGTGCTAGTGGGGACCGGGACAGGGGAACTGAAGCTTTCTTT.

This clonotype was detected only a few times. The rearrangement joins TRBV7-2 to TRBJ2-1; D not certain. CDR3 length equals 15 residues. Germline loops: CDR1 SGHTA, CDR2 FQGNSA. Trimming pared 4 bases from V and 4 bases from J, leaving 14 bases between. CDR3 DNA: TGTGCCAGCAGCTCCCCAACCAGAACTTACAATGAGCAGTTCTTC. Protein: CASSSPTRTYNEQFF.

The chain employs TRBV4-2 and TRBJ2-1; 12 bases line up with TRBD2. The CDR3 has 16 amino acids. V lost 4 bases and J lost 3; bases outside the gene matches: 4. Germline V gene sequence: CDR1 LGHNA, CDR2 YNFKEQ. The CDR3 reads CASSLRTSGIYNEQFF. DNA for the CDR3: TGTGCCAGCAGCCTGCGGACTAGCGGGATCTACAATGAGCAGTTCTTC.